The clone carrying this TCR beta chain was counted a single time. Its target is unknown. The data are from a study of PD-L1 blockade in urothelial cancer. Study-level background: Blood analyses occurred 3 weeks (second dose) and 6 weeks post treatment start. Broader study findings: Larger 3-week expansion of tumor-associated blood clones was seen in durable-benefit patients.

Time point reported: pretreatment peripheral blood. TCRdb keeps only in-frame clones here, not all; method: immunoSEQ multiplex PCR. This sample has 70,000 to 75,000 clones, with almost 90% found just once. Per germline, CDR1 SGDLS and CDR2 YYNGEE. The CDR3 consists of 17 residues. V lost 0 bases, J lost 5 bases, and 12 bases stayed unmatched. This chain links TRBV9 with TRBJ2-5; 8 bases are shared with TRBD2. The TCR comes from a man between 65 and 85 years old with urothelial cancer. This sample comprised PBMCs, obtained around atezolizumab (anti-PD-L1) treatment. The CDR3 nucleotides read TGTGCCAGCAGCGTAGGAACTAGCGGTGGTAGGGGGGAGACCCAGTACTTC. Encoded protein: CASSVGTSGGRGETQYF. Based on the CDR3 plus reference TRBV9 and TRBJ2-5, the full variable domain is DSGVTQTPKHLITATGQRVTLRCSPRSGDLSVYWYQQSLDQGLQFLIQYYNGEERAKGNILERFSAQQFPDLHSELNLSSLELGDSALYFCASSVGTSGGRGETQYFGPGTRLLVL.